The 17 T cell receptor beta chains in this list originate from one sample, sequenced in a study of blood T cell repertoires in COVID-19. Method: immunoSEQ multiplex PCR; TCRdb's copy keeps in-frame clones and lacks some. This table holds around 300,000 clones, over 80% found once. Sequencing was carried out using PBMCs or T cells enriched from blood (not recorded which). The receptors come from a man aged 25 to 40 who had recovered from COVID-19.

The chain employs TRBV6-6 and TRBJ1-1, with 7 bases fitting TRBD1. The CDR3 sequence is 18 residues long. V trimming: 6 bases; J trimming: 0 bases; junction bases outside the gene matches: 16. Per germline, CDR1 MNHNY and CDR2 SVGAGI (reference sequence). CDR3 residues: CASSRRPRQGFMNTEAFF. Written as DNA, the CDR3 is TGTGCCAGCAGCCGACGACCCAGACAGGGTTTCATGAACACTGAAGCTTTCTTT.

This clone was picked up one time. This chain uses TRBV7-8 with TRBJ1-5; a possible D gene is TRBD1 (6 bases). Germline V gene sequence: CDR1 SGHVS, CDR2 FQNEAQ. The CDR3 has 17 residues. Trimming removed 0 bases at V and 0 bases at J, with 12 bases between. The CDR3 region has the DNA TGTGCCAGCAGCTTAGCGGCGGGGGCGCGTAGCAATCAGCCCCAGCATTTT. Translating gives CASSLAAGARSNQPQHF.

Here the CDR3 DNA reads TGTGCCAGCAGCTTGGCCTTGCAGGGGTTTCAGCCCCAGCATTTT. Translation gives CASSLALQGFQPQHF. This chain uses TRBV5-6 with TRBJ1-5; D is possibly TRBD1 (6 bases). Germline lookup yields CDR1 SGHDT and CDR2 YYEEEE. Deletions cut 0 bases from V and 6 bases from J, with 13 bases between. The CDR3 extends over 15 amino acids.

The table lists this clone with a count of one. This chain connects TRBV2 to TRBJ1-1, with 7 nucleotides matching TRBD1. Trimming took 6 bases from V and 5 from J; bases not matched to a gene: 3. Germline values: CDR1 SNHLY, CDR2 FYNNEI. The CDR3 consists of 12 residues. CDR3 region: CASSRGETEAFF. The CDR3 bases are TGTGCCAGCAGCAGGGGGGAAACTGAAGCTTTCTTT.

V is TRBV7-2 and J is TRBJ2-5; D not resolved. This CDR3 spans 12 amino acids. The germline gives CDR1 SGHTA, CDR2 FQGNSA. The V end lost 5 bases, the J end lost 5 bases, and 9 bases lay between the germline ends. CDR3 amino acids: CASSAPRETQYF. The CDR3 nucleotides read TGTGCCAGCAGCGCCCCGAGGGAGACCCAGTACTTC.

The CDR3 is CASSSLGQGGSQPQHF. CDR3 nucleotide sequence: TGTGCCAGCAGTTCTCTCGGACAGGGAGGTAGTCAGCCCCAGCATTTT. This chain links TRBV6-5 with TRBJ1-5; the match to TRBD1 covers 8 bases. From germline, CDR1 is MNHEY and CDR2 SVGAGI. V was pared by 4 bases and J by 6 bases, with 11 bases of the junction left unmatched. This CDR3 spans 16 amino acids.

The chain carries TRBV4-1 and TRBJ2-3; 9 bases fit TRBD1. CDR3 length equals 16 residues. In germline, CDR1 is MGHRA, CDR2 YSYEKL. Trimming cost V 0 bases and J 8 bases; bases outside gene matches: 9. The CDR3: CASSQEEQGARGTQYF. CDR3 DNA sequence: TGCGCCAGCAGCCAAGAGGAACAGGGGGCGCGGGGTACGCAGTATTTT.

The chain is built from TRBV12-5 and TRBJ1-2, with a possible D match to TRBD1 (6 bases). Germline CDR1 reads LGHNT; CDR2 reads FRNRAP. This CDR3 contains 13 residues. Trimming left V 5 bases short and J 2 bases short, with 9 bases between. CDR3 loop: CASGDTGNYGYTF. The CDR3 bases are TGTGCTAGTGGTGATACAGGGAACTATGGCTACACCTTC.

The rearrangement joins TRBV27 to TRBJ2-3; 12 bases line up with TRBD2. The germline V gene has CDR1 MNHEY and CDR2 SMNVEV (reference sequence). The CDR3 has 16 residues. Losses at the gene ends were 5 bases for V and 5 bases for J; bases not matched to a gene: 8. The CDR3 loop reads CASSPRTSGAGDTQYF. In DNA, the CDR3 is TGTGCCAGCAGTCCGCGGACTAGCGGGGCAGGAGATACGCAGTATTTT.

This clone was detected only once. This rearrangement joins TRBV5-8 to TRBJ1-1; D ambiguous. Germline V lookup: CDR1 SGHTS, CDR2 YDEGEE. This CDR3 has 11 residues. V shed 4 bases and J shed 7 bases, with 8 bases lying between them. The CDR3 region is CASSRTIEAFF. CDR3 in DNA: TGTGCCAGCAGCCGGACTATTGAAGCTTTCTTT.

The V call is TRBV19, the J call TRBJ1-2; 10 bases align to TRBD1. The CDR3 extends over 15 amino acids. CDR1 is LNHDA, CDR2 SQIVND, per germline (reference sequence). The J segment lost 7 bases and the V segment lost 6 bases, leaving 11 bases of the junction unmatched. CDR3 residues: CASRTGQGLLSGYTF. Here the CDR3 DNA reads TGTGCCAGTAGAACGGGACAGGGGCTACTTAGTGGCTACACCTTC. Variable domain in full (rest from reference TRBV19 and TRBJ1-2): DGGITQSPKYLFRKEGQNVTLSCEQNLNHDAMYWYRQDPGQGLRLIYYSQIVNDFQKGDIAEGYSVSREKKESFPLTVTSAQKNPTAFYLCASRTGQGLLSGYTFGSGTRLTVV.

This rearrangement joins TRBV30 to TRBJ1-6; 10 nucleotides line up with TRBD1. The V segment lost 4 bases and the J segment 9 bases; nucleotides outside the gene matches: 3. The CDR3 totals 13 residues. CDR1 GTSNPN and CDR2 SVGIG come from the germline V gene (reference sequence). CDR3 amino acids: CAWIGQGGSPLHF. Here the CDR3 DNA reads TGTGCCTGGATAGGACAGGGGGGTTCACCCCTCCACTTT.

The chain links TRBV24-1 to TRBJ2-7; D possibly corresponds to TRBD1 (5 bases). The CDR3 is 14 residues long. V was pared by 5 bases and J by 6 bases, with 16 bases between. In germline, CDR1 is KGHDR, CDR2 SFDVKD. The DNA of the CDR3 is TGTGCCACCAGTGGAAGGGGATGGGGTGGCGAGCAGTACTTC. Its translation is CATSGRGWGGEQYF.

The chain links TRBV7-8 to TRBJ2-1; D unresolved. Looked up from germline, CDR1 is SGHVS and CDR2 is FQNEAQ. The CDR3 has 15 residues. The V and J ends lost 1 base and 3 bases respectively, with 10 bases between them. CDR3 sequence reads: CASSLGQALYNEQFF. The CDR3 DNA reads TGTGCCAGCAGCTTAGGGCAGGCACTCTACAATGAGCAGTTCTTC.

This chain links TRBV5-1 with TRBJ2-1; 11 bases map to TRBD2. The CDR3 spans 16 residues. CDR1 is SGHRS and CDR2 is YFSETQ in the germline V gene. J gave up 3 bases and V 0 bases, and 2 bases lay outside the gene matches. Written as DNA, the CDR3 is TGCGCCAGCAGCTTGGCTAGCGGGGGGATCTACAATGAGCAGTTCTTC. Encoded protein: CASSLASGGIYNEQFF. Full variable domain (remainder filled in from reference TRBV5-1 and TRBJ2-1): KAGVTQTPRYLIKTRGQQVTLSCSPISGHRSVSWYQQTPGQGLQFLFEYFSETQRNKGNFPGRFSGRQFSNSRSEMNVSTLELGDSALYLCASSLASGGIYNEQFFGPGTRLTVL.

The chain uses TRBV9 and TRBJ2-5, with D perhaps TRBD2 (6 bases). Germline V gene data show CDR1 as SGDLS and CDR2 as YYNGEE. The CDR3 is 15 amino acids. The V end was cut by 0 bases, the J end by 1 base, with 10 bases between. The CDR3 here is CASSVDAGIQETQYF. The CDR3 DNA reads as TGTGCCAGCAGCGTAGACGCGGGGATCCAAGAGACCCAGTACTTC.

The gene calls are TRBV3-1 (or the pseudogene TRBV3-2) and TRBJ1-1; possibly TRBD1 for D (6 bases). Trimming cost V 5 bases and J 1 base, with 11 bases left between them. The CDR3 contains 14 residues. CDR1 and CDR2 (germline): LGHDT, YNNKEL (reference sequence). CDR3 bases: TGTGCCAGCAGCGGTGGGACAAGGAACACTGAAGCTTTCTTT. Its protein product is CASSGGTRNTEAFF.